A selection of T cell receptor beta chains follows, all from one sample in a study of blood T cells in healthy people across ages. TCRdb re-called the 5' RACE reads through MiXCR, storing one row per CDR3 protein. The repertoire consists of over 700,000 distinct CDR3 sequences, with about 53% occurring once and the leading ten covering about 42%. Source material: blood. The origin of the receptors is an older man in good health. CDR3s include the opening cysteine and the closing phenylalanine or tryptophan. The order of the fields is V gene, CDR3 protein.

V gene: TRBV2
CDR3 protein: CASRGGAGLSYNEQFF

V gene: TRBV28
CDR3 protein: CASSFRVGGEQYF

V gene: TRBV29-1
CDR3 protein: CSGKDRVLETQYF

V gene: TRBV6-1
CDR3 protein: CASSERPGGGYTF

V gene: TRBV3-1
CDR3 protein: CATLGGHEQFF

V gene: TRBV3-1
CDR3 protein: CASSQVPAGIEQYF

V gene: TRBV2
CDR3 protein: CASSVERLSAYGYTF

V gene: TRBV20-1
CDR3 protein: CSAPRLGGYGYTF

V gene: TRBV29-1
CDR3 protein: CSVETGTSTDTQFF

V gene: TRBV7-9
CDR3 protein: CASSLALIESYNEQFF

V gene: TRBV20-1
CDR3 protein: CSVIPGTGGEQYF

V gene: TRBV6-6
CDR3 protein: CASSDGGSGTDTQYF

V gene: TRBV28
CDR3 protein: CASSSLGGAGDTQYF

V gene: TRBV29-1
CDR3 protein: CSVAPRDGSEQYF

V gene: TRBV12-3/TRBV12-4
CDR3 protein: CASSQNLAGGTYEQYF

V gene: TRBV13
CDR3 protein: CASSTHTDTQYF

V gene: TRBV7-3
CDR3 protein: CASSLKGQGFWYEQYF

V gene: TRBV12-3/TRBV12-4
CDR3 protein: CASSQQGPNGPQHF

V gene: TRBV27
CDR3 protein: CASSFFAQETQYF

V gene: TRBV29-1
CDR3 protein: CSVVVAGVNTGELFF

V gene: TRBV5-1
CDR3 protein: CASSSQGQGFIEQFF

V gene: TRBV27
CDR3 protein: CASSFQRGLGGYTF

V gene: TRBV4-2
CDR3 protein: CASSQGDRRGYTF

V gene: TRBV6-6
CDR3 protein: CASSYGSGNGYAYF

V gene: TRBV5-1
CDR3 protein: CASRFPPAANTGELFF

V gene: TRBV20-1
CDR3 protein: CSARQPSRGPYEQYF

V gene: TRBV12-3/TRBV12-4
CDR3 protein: CASSKDRGQPQHF

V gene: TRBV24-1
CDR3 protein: CATSASLAGVDTQYF

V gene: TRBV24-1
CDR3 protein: CATSGGSPIVGEQFF

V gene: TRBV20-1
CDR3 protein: CSASRGGESNEQFF

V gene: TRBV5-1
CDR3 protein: CASGGGRRGDRSYNEQFF

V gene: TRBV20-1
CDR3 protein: CSAVSLAGGPGETQYF

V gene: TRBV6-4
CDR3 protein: CASSDRGQGNYNEQFF

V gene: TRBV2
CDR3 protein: CASSVTRETQFF

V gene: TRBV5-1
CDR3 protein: CASSVSLVGNEQFF

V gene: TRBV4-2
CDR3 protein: CASSQPGALPNTGELFF

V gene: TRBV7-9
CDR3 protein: CASSPHTRETQYF

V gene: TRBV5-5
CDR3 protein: CASSLGGTGRTSTDTQYF

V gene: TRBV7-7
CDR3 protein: CASSLASGMNERFF

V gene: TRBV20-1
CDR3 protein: CSASLWRESWNEQFF

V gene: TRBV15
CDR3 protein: CATSPRRTGSSYEQYF

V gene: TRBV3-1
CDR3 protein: CASSQGVSGYGYTF

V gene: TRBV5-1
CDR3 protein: CASRAGSPSEQYF

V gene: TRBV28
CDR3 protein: CASSSTGGIYGYTF

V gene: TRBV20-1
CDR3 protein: CSARDRSRSTDTQYF

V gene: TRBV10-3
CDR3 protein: CATWREGGGLAAFF

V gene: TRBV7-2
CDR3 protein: CASSFRDRPQYF

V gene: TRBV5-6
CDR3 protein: CASSLTGQGYDEQYF

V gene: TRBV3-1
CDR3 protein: CASSPRDLRSAYNSPLHF